The T cell receptor (beta chain) under discussion was sequenced for a study of regulatory T cells in long-lasting Graves disease. Overall study findings and caveats: Favored usage of TRBV28, TRBJ1-2 and TRBJ2-5 was recorded in persistent disease.

Sequencing libraries for TCR beta were prepared with iRepertoire HTBI primers and Arm-PCR of CDR3 regions. TCRdb re-called the multiplex PCR reads through MiXCR, storing one row per CDR3 protein. The sample lists around 450,000 distinct CDR3 sequences, 20% to 25% occurring once. This clonotype was seen a handful of times. Its cognate antigen is unknown. The CDR3 has 14 residues. Per germline, CDR1 MNHEY and CDR2 SVGEGT. V gave up 1 base and J gave up 5 bases; unmatched junction bases: 3. Time point in this sample: persistent/refractory GD, antithyroid drugs over 5 years with positive TRAb. Scientists built the TCR library using RNA that was extracted from PBMCs. Criteria from the American Thyroid Association guidelines were applied to diagnose Graves' disease.

This chain uses TRBV6-2 or TRBV6-3 with TRBJ2-7; 9 nucleotides match TRBD2. This receptor was taken from a female donor with Graves disease. The sequencing used peripheral blood mononuclear cells (PBMCs), collected when the disease was refractory, from a patient treated with antithyroid drugs. As DNA, the CDR3 is TGTGCCAGCAGTTACTTGGGACTAGCCGACGAGCAGTACTTC. Its protein product is CASSYLGLADEQYF.